This T cell receptor (beta chain) derives from a study of CD8 T cells in Susac syndrome. Reverse transcription of roughly 0.5 to 1 ug RNA used random hexamers. Amplification of TCR beta CDR3 was carried out by immunoSEQ multiplex PCR, which covered 54 Vbeta and 13 Jbeta segments. One entry per CDR3 protein, called by TCRdb with MiXCR from the immunoSEQ multiplex PCR reads. There are fewer than 35,000 distinct CDR3 sequences in the sample; roughly 94% occur only once, and about 0.27% lies in the top ten. The CDR3 totals 17 residues. Trimming removed 3 bases at V and 1 base at J, with 18 bases between. Germline V gives CDR1 LNHNV, CDR2 YYDKDF (reference sequence). Study results and limitations: Regarding the TCR sequencing and HLA analysis, the study admitted that a relatively small number of individuals were involved.

CD8+ and CD4+ T cells from blood underwent TCR beta sequencing, which was carried out in a high-throughput format. TEMRA cells were FACS-enriched, with CD8+ and CD4+ T cells isolated negatively. Concerning this clonotype itself: Its matching antigen is unknown.

The origin of this receptor is a human donor in good health. The sequenced sample consisted of CD8+ T cells from PBMCs. This rearrangement joins TRBV15 to TRBJ2-5; tentative D call: TRBD2 (5 bases). The CDR3 DNA follows: TGTGCCACCAGCAGCCTCCTGGCGGGCCTGCTCCAAGAGACCCAGTACTTC. This encodes CATSSLLAGLLQETQYF.